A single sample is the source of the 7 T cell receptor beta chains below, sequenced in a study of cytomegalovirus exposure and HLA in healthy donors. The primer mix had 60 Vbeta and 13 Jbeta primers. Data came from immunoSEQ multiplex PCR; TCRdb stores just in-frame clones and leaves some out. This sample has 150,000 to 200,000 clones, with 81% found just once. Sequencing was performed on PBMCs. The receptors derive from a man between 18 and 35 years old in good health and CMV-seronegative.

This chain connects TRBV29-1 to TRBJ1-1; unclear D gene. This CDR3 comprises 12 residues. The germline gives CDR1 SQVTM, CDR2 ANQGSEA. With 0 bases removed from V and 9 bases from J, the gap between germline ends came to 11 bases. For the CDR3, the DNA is TGCAGCGTTGAAGACGGGATAGGTCAAGCTTTCTTT. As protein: CSVEDGIGQAFF. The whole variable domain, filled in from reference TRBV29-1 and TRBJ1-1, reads SAVISQKPSRDICQRGTSLTIQCQVDSQVTMMFWYRQQPGQSLTLIATANQGSEATYESGFVIDKFPISRPNLTFSTLTVSNMSPEDSSIYLCSVEDGIGQAFFGQGTRLTVV.

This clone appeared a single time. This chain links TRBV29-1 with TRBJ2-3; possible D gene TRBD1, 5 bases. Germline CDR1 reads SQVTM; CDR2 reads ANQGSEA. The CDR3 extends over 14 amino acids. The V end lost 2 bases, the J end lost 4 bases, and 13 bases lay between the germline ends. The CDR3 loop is CSVEFGRVADTQYF. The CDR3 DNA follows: TGCAGCGTTGAATTTGGCAGGGTGGCAGATACGCAGTATTTT.

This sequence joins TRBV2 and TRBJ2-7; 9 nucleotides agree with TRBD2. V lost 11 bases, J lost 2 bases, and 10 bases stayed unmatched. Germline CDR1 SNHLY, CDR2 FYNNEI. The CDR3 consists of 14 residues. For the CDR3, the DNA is TGTGCCGGGCGGGAGGGACCCGGGACCTACGAGCAGTACTTC. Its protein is CAGREGPGTYEQYF.

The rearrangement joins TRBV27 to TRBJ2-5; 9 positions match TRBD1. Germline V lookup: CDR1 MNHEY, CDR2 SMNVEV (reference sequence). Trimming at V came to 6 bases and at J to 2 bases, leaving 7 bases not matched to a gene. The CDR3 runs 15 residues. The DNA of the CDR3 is TGTGCCAGCAGCTGGGGACAGGGTGGTCAAGAGACCCAGTACTTC. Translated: CASSWGQGGQETQYF.

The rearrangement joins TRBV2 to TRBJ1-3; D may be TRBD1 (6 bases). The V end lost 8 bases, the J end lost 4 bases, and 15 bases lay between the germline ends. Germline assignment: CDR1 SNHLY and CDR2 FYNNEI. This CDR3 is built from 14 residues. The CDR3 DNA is TGTGCCAGCGACGGGCAGGGGTGGGGAAACACCATATATTTT. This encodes CASDGQGWGNTIYF.

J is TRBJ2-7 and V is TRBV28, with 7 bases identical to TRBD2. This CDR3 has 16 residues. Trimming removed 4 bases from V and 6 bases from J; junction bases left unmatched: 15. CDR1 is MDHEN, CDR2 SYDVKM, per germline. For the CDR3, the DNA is TGTGCCAGCAGTTCCGCTAGCGGAGTCTTGTCTGGCGAGCAGTACTTC. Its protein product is CASSSASGVLSGEQYF.

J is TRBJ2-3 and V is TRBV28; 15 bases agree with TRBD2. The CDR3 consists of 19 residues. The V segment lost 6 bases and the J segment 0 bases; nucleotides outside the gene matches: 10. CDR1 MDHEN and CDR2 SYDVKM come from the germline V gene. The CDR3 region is CASSGWRTSGGASTDTQYF. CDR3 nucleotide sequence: TGTGCCAGCAGCGGTTGGAGGACTAGCGGGGGGGCTAGCACAGATACGCAGTATTTT.